What follows is one T cell receptor beta chain and its context. The antigen is undetermined. The authors amplified TCR beta CDR3 regions, and they did so from RNA transcripts for repertoire sequencing. Amplification began with first-round RT-PCR using HTBI primers, then second-round multiplex PCR was performed. One entry per CDR3 protein results from TCRdb running MiXCR on the multiplex PCR reads. The table shows 650,000 to 900,000 distinct CDR3 sequences, with 40% occurring only once. This entry comes from a study of Graves' ophthalmopathy and Graves' hyperthyroidism. Findings and limits, study-wide: This model predicted ophthalmopathy progression (sensitivity around 70%, specificity approximately 77%). Blood repertoires reportedly contained most expanded thyroid clonotypes above 0.001 frequency.

Clinicians diagnosed using symptoms, serum thyroxine, TRAb, thyroid ultrasound and orbital computed tomography. Fresh peripheral blood, 10 ml, was the PBMC source. Losses at the gene ends were 5 bases for V and 4 bases for J; bases not matched to a gene: 6. Germline CDR1 and CDR2: SEHNR and FQNEAQ (reference sequence). The CDR3 is made up of 15 amino acids. The sequencing input was peripheral blood. V usage is TRBV7-9 and J usage is TRBJ2-5, with 11 positions matching TRBD2. This receptor was obtained from an adult man with Graves' ophthalmopathy. CDR3 sequence (DNA): TGTGCCAGCAGCGTGACTAGCGGGAACGGAGAGACCCAGTACTTC. Translated: CASSVTSGNGETQYF.